This entry lists 12 T cell receptor beta chains sequenced from one sample in a study of T-cell reconstitution after alpha-beta-depleted transplantation in children listed by TCRdb under 2016. Read against the paper, the sample's treatment or condition label means: allogeneic hematopoietic cell transplantation with graft depleted of TCRalphabeta T cells and CD19 B cells. Receptor libraries were prepared by PCR. TCRdb names Illumina HiSeq 2500 as the instrument used. To normalize quantification of the TCRbeta repertoire, the TCR libraries were built with molecular barcoding that relied on unique molecular identifiers. In TCRdb, the public reads were trimmed at Q25 with fastp and aligned with MiXCR, with productive beta chains retained. Each CDR3 protein gets just one entry, which takes the most common genes and DNA from the rows behind it. For this sample there are 450,000 to 700,000 distinct CDR3 sequences; roughly a quarter appear just once. Of the sample, under 45% falls within the top ten clones.

This specimen was PBMCs, taken before TCRalphabeta/CD19-depleted stem cell transplant. These TCRs come from a boy under two years old with Wiskott-Aldrich syndrome, due to receive a stem cell transplant.

The CDR3 loop is CASSFTGSEQFF. Written as DNA, the CDR3 is TGCGCCAGCAGCTTCACAGGGTCCGAGCAGTTCTTC. The rearrangement uses TRBV5-1 and TRBJ2-1; D is possibly TRBD1 (6 bases). The CDR3 spans 12 residues. Trimming removed 2 bases at V and 10 bases at J, with 10 bases between. In germline, CDR1 is SGHRS, CDR2 YFSETQ.

The chain joins TRBV27 to TRBJ2-1; 7 bases are a match to TRBD2. V lost 2 bases, J lost 8 bases, and 9 bases stayed unmatched. From germline, CDR1 is MNHEY and CDR2 SMNVEV (reference sequence). There are 15 residues in the CDR3. Here the CDR3 DNA reads TGTGCCAGCAGTTTACAAGCGGGATTCCCCCATGAGCAGTTCTTC. It yields the protein CASSLQAGFPHEQFF.

The J gene is TRBJ2-3, the V gene TRBV29-1; D is possibly TRBD2 (6 bases). The germline V gene has CDR1 SQVTM and CDR2 ANQGSEA. Trimming cost V 8 bases and J 5 bases, with 20 bases left between them. The CDR3 spans 14 residues. In DNA, the CDR3 is TGCAGCACCGCGCTACAGGTGGGGGGAGATACGCAGTATTTT. It specifies CSTALQVGGDTQYF.

The CDR3 bases are TGCGCCAGCAGCTCCGGTTTCCAGGGACCCCACTACGAGCAGTACTTC. Residues: CASSSGFQGPHYEQYF. The chain combines TRBV5-1 with TRBJ2-7; D possibly matches TRBD1 or TRBD2 (5 bases each). V was clipped by 3 bases and J by 3 bases, with 19 bases between them. This CDR3 contains 16 residues. The germline CDR1 and CDR2 sequences are SGHRS and YFSETQ.

This clonotype was found a few times. The V call is TRBV12-3 or TRBV12-4, the J call TRBJ2-5, with D perhaps matching TRBD1 (6 bases). Deletions cut 2 bases from V and 5 bases from J, with 12 bases between. CDR3 size: 14 residues. Written as DNA, the CDR3 is TGTGCCAGCAGTTTACCACAGGGAGTGGAGACCCAGTACTTC. It encodes CASSLPQGVETQYF.

This clonotype was observed a handful of times. The chain has TRBV20-1 and TRBJ2-3, with D perhaps matching TRBD1 (6 bases). Trimming pared 8 bases from V and 2 bases from J, leaving 14 bases between. The CDR3 has 13 residues. Germline CDR1 and CDR2: DFQATT and SNEGSKA (reference sequence). This CDR3 reads CSCPGANTDTQYF. For the CDR3, the DNA is TGCAGTTGTCCAGGGGCGAACACAGATACGCAGTATTTT.

This rearrangement joins TRBV2 to TRBJ1-1; 9 positions agree with TRBD1. This CDR3 contains 10 residues. With 6 bases clipped from V and 11 bases from J, the junction kept 1 base outside the gene matches. In germline, CDR1 is SNHLY, CDR2 FYNNEI. The CDR3 reads CASRDRGAFF. DNA for the CDR3: TGTGCCAGCAGGGACAGGGGCGCTTTCTTT. Combining the CDR3 with reference TRBV2 and TRBJ1-1 gives the whole variable domain EPEVTQTPSHQVTQMGQEVILRCVPISNHLYFYWYRQILGQKVEFLVSFYNNEISEKSEIFDDQFSVERPDGSNFTLKIRSTKLEDSAMYFCASRDRGAFFGQGTRLTVV.

The chain combines TRBV3-1 with TRBJ2-1; 7 nucleotides line up with TRBD2. Germline V gives CDR1 LGHDT, CDR2 YNNKEL (reference sequence). Unmatched junction bases numbered 5, after V lost 1 base and J lost 2 bases. This CDR3 spans 16 amino acids. The DNA for the CDR3 is TGTGCCAGCAGCCAAGGCCTAGCGGCTACCTACAATGAGCAGTTCTTC. Translated: CASSQGLAATYNEQFF.

V gene TRBV12-3 or TRBV12-4 combines with J gene TRBJ1-2; D not certain. Between the trimmed V and J ends, which lost 2 bases and 7 bases, there was a span of 5 bases. The CDR3 is 11 amino acids. Here the CDR3 reads CASSLFGGYTF. DNA of the CDR3: TGTGCCAGCAGTTTATTCGGTGGCTACACCTTC.

This clonotype was seen only a few times. V gene TRBV4-1 combines with J gene TRBJ2-1; D is ambiguous. The CDR3 has 16 amino acids. The V and J ends lost 1 base and 4 bases respectively, with 14 bases between them. The germline gives CDR1 MGHRA, CDR2 YSYEKL. CDR3 bases: TGCGCCAGCAGCCAAGTTCCCACAAGAGAGTACAATGAGCAGTTCTTC. Its protein is CASSQVPTREYNEQFF.

The chain joins TRBV12-3 or TRBV12-4 to TRBJ2-3, with 7 bases fitting TRBD1. CDR3 length: 15 amino acids. Trimming removed 5 bases from V and 4 bases from J; junction bases left unmatched: 9. The CDR3 DNA reads TGTGCCAGCAGTCCAGACAGGGTAGCCCCAGATACGCAGTATTTT. Its protein product is CASSPDRVAPDTQYF.

The table lists this clonotype with a count of one. The chain carries TRBV10-3 and TRBJ2-1; 7 nucleotides agree with TRBD2. Trimming removed 4 bases from V and 4 bases from J; junction bases left unmatched: 7. Looked up from germline, CDR1 is ENHRY and CDR2 is SYGVKD. CDR3 size: 15 residues. The CDR3 nucleotides are TGTGCCATCAGTGCACGGACTAGTTCGTACAATGAGCAGTTCTTC. The encoded protein is CAISARTSSYNEQFF.